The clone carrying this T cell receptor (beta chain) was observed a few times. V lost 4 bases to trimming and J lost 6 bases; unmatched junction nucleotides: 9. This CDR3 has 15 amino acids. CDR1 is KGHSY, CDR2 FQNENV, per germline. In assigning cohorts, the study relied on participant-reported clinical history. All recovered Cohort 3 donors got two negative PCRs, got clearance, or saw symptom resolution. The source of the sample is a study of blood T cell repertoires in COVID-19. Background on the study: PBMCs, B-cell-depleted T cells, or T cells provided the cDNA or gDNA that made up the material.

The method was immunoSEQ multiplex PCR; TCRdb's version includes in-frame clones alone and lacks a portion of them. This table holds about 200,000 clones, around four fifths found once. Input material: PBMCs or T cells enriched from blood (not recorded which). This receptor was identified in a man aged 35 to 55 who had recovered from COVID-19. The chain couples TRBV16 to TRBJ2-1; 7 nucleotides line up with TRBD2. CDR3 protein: CASSPRGGRSNEQFF. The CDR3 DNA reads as TGTGCCAGCAGCCCTCGCGGCGGGAGAAGCAATGAGCAGTTCTTC.